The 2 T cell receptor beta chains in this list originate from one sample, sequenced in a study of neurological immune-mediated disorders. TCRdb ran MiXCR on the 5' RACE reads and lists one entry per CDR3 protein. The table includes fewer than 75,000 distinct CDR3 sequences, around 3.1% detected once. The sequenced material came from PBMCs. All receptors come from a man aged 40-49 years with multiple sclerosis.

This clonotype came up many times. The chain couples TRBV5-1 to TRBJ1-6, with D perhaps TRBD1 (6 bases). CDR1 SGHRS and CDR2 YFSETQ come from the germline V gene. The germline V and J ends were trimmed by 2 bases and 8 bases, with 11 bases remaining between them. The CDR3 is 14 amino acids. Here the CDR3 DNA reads TGCGCCAGCAGCTTTACGGGGGGCGATTCACCCCTCCACTTT. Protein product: CASSFTGGDSPLHF. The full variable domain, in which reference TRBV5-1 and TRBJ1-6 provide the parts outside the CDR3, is KAGVTQTPRYLIKTRGQQVTLSCSPISGHRSVSWYQQTPGQGLQFLFEYFSETQRNKGNFPGRFSGRQFSNSRSEMNVSTLELGDSALYLCASSFTGGDSPLHFGNGTRLTVT.

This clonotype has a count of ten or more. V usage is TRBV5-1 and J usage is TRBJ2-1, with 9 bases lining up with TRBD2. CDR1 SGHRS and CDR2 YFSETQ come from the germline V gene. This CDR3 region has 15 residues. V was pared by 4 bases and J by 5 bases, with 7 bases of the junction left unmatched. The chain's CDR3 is CASSIAGASNNEQFF. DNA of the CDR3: TGCGCCAGCAGCATAGCGGGGGCCTCAAACAATGAGCAGTTCTTC. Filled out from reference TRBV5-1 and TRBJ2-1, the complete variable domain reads KAGVTQTPRYLIKTRGQQVTLSCSPISGHRSVSWYQQTPGQGLQFLFEYFSETQRNKGNFPGRFSGRQFSNSRSEMNVSTLELGDSALYLCASSIAGASNNEQFFGPGTRLTVL.